These T cell receptor beta chains were read from a single sample in a study of CXCR3-negative and CXCR3-positive naive CD8 T cells. Using the 5' RACE reads, TCRdb records one entry per CDR3 protein without DNA. The sample has about 2,700 distinct CDR3 sequences; the top ten hold around 2%. The material sequenced was naive CXCR3+ CD8+ T cells from blood. The source is a human donor in good health. Some clones in this sample may be carry-over from other donors' samples. Each CDR3 is given with its conserved first and last residue. A row's size may be missing; if present it is once, few, many or a size class.

V gene	clone size	J gene	CDR3 protein
TRBV27	.	TRBJ2-7	CASSRDSTYEQYF
TRBV29-1	medium-sized	TRBJ2-7	CSVRRGPYEQYF
TRBV29-1	medium-sized	TRBJ2-5	CSVPLTGNLQETQYF
TRBV15	.	TRBJ2-1	CATSRETSGDNEQFF
TRBV5-6	.	TRBJ2-3	CASSPSWRDVLDTQYF
TRBV6-1	.	TRBJ2-1	CASSEGLGVSYNEQFF
TRBV4-3	medium-sized	TRBJ2-3	CASSQDPAGGTDTQYF
TRBV29-1	medium-sized	TRBJ1-2	CSVEGTVGVNYGYTF
TRBV11-1	medium-sized	TRBJ2-1	CASSPPGLYNEQFF
TRBV20-1	medium-sized	TRBJ2-7	CSARIMEAYEQYF
TRBV29-1	medium-sized	TRBJ1-2	CSVEDGQGSGGYTF
TRBV6-5	medium-sized	TRBJ2-1	CASSLPTSGGSYNEQFF
TRBV2	medium-sized	TRBJ2-7	CASRTTGNYEQYF